The clone carrying this T cell receptor (beta chain) was picked up many times. Amplification of TCR beta CDR3 regions was performed using RNA transcripts as template. The study used the HTBI primer set for a first-round RT-PCR of the TCR CDR3. TCRdb analysed the multiplex PCR reads with MiXCR anew, one entry per CDR3 protein. The table has around 600,000 distinct CDR3 sequences, about a sixth seen once; the top ten hold around 3.5%. This entry is derived from a study of T cells in Graves' hyperthyroidism and ophthalmopathy. Trimming at V came to 5 bases and at J to 1 base, leaving 5 bases not matched to a gene. Per germline, CDR1 SNHLY and CDR2 FYNNEI. CDR3 size: 16 residues.

The source material was blood. The J gene is TRBJ2-5, the V gene TRBV2, with 12 bases fitting TRBD2. The clonotype was recovered from a woman aged 40 to 49 with Graves' ophthalmopathy. CDR3 nucleotide sequence: TGTGCCAGCAGTTCCGGGACTAGCGGGCCCCAAGAGACCCAGTACTTC. It is translated as CASSSGTSGPQETQYF.